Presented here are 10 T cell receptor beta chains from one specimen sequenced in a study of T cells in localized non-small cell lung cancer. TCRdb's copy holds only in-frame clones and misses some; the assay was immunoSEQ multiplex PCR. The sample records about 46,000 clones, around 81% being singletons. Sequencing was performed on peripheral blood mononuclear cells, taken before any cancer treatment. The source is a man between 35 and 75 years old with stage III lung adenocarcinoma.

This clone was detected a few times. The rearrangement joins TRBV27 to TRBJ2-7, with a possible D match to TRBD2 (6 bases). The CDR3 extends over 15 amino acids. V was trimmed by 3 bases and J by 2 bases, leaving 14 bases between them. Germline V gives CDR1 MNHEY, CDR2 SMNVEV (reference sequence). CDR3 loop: CASSFTGDSPYEQYF. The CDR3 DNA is TGTGCCAGCAGTTTCACGGGGGATTCCCCCTACGAGCAGTACTTC.

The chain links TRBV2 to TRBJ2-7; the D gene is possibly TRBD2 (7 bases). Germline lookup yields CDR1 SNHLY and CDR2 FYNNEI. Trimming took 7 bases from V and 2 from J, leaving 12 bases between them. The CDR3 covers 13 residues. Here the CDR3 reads CASTKGGAYEQYF. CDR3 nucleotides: TGTGCCAGCACCAAGGGGGGGGCCTACGAGCAGTACTTC. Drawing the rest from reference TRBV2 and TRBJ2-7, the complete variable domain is EPEVTQTPSHQVTQMGQEVILRCVPISNHLYFYWYRQILGQKVEFLVSFYNNEISEKSEIFDDQFSVERPDGSNFTLKIRSTKLEDSAMYFCASTKGGAYEQYFGPGTRLTVT.

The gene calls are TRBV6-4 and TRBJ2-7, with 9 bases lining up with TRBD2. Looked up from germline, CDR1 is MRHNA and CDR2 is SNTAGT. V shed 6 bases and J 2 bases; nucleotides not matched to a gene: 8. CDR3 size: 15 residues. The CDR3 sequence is CASSRSAGGTYEQYF. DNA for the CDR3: TGTGCCAGCAGCAGATCGGCGGGGGGGACCTACGAGCAGTACTTC.

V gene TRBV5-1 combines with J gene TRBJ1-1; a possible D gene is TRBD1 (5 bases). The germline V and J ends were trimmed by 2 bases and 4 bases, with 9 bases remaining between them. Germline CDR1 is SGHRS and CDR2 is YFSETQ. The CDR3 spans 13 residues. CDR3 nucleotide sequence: TGCGCCAGCAGCTTTACAGGTTTCACTGAAGCTTTCTTT. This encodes CASSFTGFTEAFF. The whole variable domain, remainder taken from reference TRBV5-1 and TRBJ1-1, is KAGVTQTPRYLIKTRGQQVTLSCSPISGHRSVSWYQQTPGQGLQFLFEYFSETQRNKGNFPGRFSGRQFSNSRSEMNVSTLELGDSALYLCASSFTGFTEAFFGQGTRLTVV.

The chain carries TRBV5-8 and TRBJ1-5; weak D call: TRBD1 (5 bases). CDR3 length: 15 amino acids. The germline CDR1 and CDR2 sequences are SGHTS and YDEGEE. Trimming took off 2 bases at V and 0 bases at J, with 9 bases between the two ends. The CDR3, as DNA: TGTGCCAGCAGCTTCGGGACGTATAGCAATCAGCCCCAGCATTTT. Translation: CASSFGTYSNQPQHF.

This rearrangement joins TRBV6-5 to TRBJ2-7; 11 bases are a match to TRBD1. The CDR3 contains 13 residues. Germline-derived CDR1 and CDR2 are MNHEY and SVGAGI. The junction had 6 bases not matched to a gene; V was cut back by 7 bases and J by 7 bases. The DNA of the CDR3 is TGTGCCAGCACCGGGACAGGGGGGAGGGAGCAGTACTTC. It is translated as CASTGTGGREQYF.

CDR3 loop: CASSENSEQYF. Here the CDR3 DNA reads TGTGCCAGCAGTGAAAACAGTGAGCAGTACTTC. This chain connects TRBV6-1 to TRBJ2-7; the D is unclear. V lost 2 bases to trimming and J lost 7 bases, with 6 bases between them. The CDR3 loop spans 11 amino acids. CDR1 is MNHNS, CDR2 SASEGT, per germline.

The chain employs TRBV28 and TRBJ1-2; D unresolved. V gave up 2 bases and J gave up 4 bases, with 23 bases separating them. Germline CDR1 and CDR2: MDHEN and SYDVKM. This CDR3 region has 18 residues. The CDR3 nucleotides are TGTGCCAGCAGTTTAGACGCTGTGGAGCAACTGGGCGGCTATGGCTACACCTTC. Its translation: CASSLDAVEQLGGYGYTF.

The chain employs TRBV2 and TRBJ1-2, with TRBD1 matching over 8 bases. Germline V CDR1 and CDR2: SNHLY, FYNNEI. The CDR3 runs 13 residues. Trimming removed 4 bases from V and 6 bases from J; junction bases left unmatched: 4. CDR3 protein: CASSALTGDGYTF. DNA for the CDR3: TGTGCCAGCAGTGCCCTGACAGGGGATGGCTACACCTTC.

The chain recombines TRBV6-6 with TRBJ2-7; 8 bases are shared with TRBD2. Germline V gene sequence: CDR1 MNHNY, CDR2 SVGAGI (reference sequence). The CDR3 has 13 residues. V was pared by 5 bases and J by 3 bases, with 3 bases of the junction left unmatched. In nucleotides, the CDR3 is TGTGCCAGCAGTCTTAGCGGGGACTACGAGCAGTACTTC. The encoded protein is CASSLSGDYEQYF.